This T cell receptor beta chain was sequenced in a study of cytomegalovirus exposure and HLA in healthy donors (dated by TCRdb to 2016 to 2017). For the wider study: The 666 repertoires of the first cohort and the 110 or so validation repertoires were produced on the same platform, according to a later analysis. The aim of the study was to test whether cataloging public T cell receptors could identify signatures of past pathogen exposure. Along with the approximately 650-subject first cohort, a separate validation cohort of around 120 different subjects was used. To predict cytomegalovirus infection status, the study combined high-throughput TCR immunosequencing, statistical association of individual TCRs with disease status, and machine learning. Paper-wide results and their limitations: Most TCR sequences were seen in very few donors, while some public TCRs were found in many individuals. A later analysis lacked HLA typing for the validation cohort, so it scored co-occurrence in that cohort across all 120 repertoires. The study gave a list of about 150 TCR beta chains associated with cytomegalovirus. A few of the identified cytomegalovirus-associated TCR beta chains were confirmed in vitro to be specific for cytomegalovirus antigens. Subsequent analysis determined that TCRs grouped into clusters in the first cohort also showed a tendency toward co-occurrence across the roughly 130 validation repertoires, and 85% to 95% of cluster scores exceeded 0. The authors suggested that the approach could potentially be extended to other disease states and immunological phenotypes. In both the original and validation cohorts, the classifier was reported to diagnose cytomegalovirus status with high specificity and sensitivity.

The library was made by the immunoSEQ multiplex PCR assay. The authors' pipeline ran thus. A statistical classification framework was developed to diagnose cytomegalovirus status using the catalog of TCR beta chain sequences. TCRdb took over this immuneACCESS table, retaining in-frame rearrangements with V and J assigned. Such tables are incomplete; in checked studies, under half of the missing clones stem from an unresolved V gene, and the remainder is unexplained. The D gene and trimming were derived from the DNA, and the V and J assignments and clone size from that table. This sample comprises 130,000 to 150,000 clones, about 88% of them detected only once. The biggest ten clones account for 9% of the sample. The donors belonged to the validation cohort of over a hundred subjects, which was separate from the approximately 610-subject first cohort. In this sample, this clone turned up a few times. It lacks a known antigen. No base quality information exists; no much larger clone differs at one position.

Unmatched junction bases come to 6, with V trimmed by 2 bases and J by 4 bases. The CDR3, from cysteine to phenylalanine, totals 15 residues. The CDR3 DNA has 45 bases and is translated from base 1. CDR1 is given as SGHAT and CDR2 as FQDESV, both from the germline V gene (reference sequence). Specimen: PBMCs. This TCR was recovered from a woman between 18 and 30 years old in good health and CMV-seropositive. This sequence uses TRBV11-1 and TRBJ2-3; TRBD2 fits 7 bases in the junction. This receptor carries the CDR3 CASSLKGGAADTQYF. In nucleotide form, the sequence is TGTGCCAGCAGCTTAAAGGGAGGGGCCGCAGATACGCAGTATTTT.